This TCR beta chain was captured by sequencing in a study of blood T cell repertoires in COVID-19. The repertoire was sequenced with immunoSEQ multiplex PCR; TCRdb's copy has only in-frame clones and lacks some. The repertoire holds roughly 160,000 clones, with about 88% as singletons. The CDR3 length is 15 residues. V lost 6 bases to trimming and J lost 2 bases, with 15 bases between them. Germline V lookup: CDR1 LNHDA, CDR2 SQIVND (reference sequence). This clone appeared once. The clonotype originates from a man between 60 and 75 years old with acute or convalescent COVID-19. The specimen sequenced was peripheral blood. The V gene is TRBV19, the J gene TRBJ2-3; no clear D gene. CDR3 sequence: CASSDNPSSTDTQYF. The CDR3 coding sequence is TGTGCCAGTAGCGACAATCCTTCATCCACAGATACGCAGTATTTT. The full variable domain, its missing parts supplied by reference TRBV19 and TRBJ2-3, is DGGITQSPKYLFRKEGQNVTLSCEQNLNHDAMYWYRQDPGQGLRLIYYSQIVNDFQKGDIAEGYSVSREKKESFPLTVTSAQKNPTAFYLCASSDNPSSTDTQYFGPGTRLTVL.